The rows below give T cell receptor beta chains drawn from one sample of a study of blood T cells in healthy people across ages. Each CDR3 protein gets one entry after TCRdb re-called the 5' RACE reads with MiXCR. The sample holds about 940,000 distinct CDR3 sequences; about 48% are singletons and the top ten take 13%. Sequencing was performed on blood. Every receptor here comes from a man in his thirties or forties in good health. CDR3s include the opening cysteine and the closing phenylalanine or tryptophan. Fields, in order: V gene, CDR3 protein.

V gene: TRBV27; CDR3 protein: CASSFVAGGPLYNEQFF
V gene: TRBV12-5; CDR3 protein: CASGCPTDRGSEQYF
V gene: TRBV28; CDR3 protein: CATINTRYTEAFF
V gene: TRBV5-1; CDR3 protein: CASNVASGTGELFF
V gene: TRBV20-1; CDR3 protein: CSAPQTGKSLGYTF
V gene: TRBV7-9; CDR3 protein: CASGQGYTEAFF
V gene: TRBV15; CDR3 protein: CATSRRGETTYNEQFF
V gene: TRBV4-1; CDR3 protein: CASSQGAGVYEQYF
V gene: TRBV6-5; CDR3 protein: CASSLKDRWEQYF
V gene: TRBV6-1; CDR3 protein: CASVAGTSYNEQFF
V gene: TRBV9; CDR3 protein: CASSGGGALDTQYF
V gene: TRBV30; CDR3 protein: CAWSDGRQQNEQFF
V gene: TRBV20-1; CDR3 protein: CSAGLAGVDNEQFF
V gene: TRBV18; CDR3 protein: CASSPSQGVLEQFF
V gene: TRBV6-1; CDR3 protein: CASSPRTLVAEAFF
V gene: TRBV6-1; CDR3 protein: CASSATGGGPNTEAFF
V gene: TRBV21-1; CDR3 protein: CASTRLGLAGPDTQYF
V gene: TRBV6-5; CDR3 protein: CASSRSPGDEQYF
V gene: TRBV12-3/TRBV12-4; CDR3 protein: CASSPRTGSTDTQYF
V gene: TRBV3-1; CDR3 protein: CASRADRGYNSPLHF
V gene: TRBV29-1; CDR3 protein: CSATSGLRETQYF
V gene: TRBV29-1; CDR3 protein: CSAQTGVYEQYF
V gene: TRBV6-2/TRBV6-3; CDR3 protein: CASSYSAGDRGNSNQPQHF
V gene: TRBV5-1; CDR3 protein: CASSSYLRAEGQGTEQFF
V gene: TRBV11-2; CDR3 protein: CASGNRAGGYSSYNEQFF
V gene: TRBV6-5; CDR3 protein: CASSYSAGTGRVTQFF
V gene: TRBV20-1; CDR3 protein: CSAPSGLAVYEQYF
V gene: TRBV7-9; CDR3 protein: CASRGVAAYNEQFF
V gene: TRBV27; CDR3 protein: CASSPYQGHGELFF
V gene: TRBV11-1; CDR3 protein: CASRDPGRSCEQYF
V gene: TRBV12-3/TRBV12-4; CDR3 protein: CASAAGRETQYF
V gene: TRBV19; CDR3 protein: CANDSGELFF
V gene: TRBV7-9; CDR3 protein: CASSLNLGGGDYGYTF
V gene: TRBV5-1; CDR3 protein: CASSVAVGQPQHF
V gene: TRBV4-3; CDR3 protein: CASSQRGLTDTQYF
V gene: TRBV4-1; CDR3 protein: CASSQDRLGGRDTEAFF
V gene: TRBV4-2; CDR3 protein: CASSQEGGDSNQPQHF
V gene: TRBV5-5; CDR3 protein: CASSHSGTGVYEQYF
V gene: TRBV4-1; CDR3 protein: CASSQEVLGSYGYTF
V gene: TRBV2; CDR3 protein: CASSADRQGNSPLHF
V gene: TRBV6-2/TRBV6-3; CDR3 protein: CASSYPDRGQSTLTYEQYF
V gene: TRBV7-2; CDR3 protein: CASSPSPGQGHQPQHF
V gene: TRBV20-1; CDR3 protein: CSASSAEAGANVLTF
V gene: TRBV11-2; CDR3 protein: CASSFDTGAYNEQFF
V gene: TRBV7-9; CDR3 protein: CASSLVSGSRETQYF
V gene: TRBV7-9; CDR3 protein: CASSPVKAEQYF
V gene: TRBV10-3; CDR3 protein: CAIWDAGAADTQYF
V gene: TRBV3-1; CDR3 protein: CASSQEAPNTEAFF
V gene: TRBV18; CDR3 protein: CASSPSQHQELGYTF
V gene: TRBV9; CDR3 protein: CASSPGEGESTDTQYF
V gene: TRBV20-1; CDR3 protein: CSASWSTEAFF
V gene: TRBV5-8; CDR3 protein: CASSFSEGGTQPQHF
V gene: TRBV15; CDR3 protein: CATSRVTQGGYGYTF
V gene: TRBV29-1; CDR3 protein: CSVAGQSSSSTDTQYF
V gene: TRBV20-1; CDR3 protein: CSEAGGQTNEQFF
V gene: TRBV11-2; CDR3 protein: CASSLSGGREKNIQYF
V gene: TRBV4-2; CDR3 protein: CASSQDPTGNEQYF